This TCR beta chain was profiled in a study of blood T cell repertoires in COVID-19. Per the original methods: The assay estimated nucleated cells by amplifying reference gene primers. This table comes from immunoSEQ multiplex PCR, and its TCRdb copy is limited to in-frame clones, with some not included. V and J calls and clone size are given by that table; D and trimming were obtained from the DNA. The repertoire holds 250,000 to 350,000 clones, with approximately 83% as singletons. The junction had 9 bases not matched to a gene; V was cut back by 6 bases and J by 6 bases. CDR1 is SGHTA and CDR2 is FQGTGA in the germline V gene. CDR3 length: 14 amino acids.

The V gene is TRBV7-3, the J gene TRBJ2-7; 9 bases map to TRBD1. The sequenced sample was PBMCs or T cells enriched from blood (not recorded which). This receptor was identified in a young woman who had recovered from COVID-19. The CDR3 region is CASSPTGGGAEQYF. Written as DNA, the CDR3 is TGTGCCAGCAGTCCGACAGGGGGTGGGGCCGAGCAGTACTTC.